The 24 T cell receptor beta chains below were found in one sample sequenced in a study of cytomegalovirus exposure and HLA in healthy donors. Sequenced by immunoSEQ multiplex PCR; TCRdb stores in-frame clones only, minus some. The sample has just over 80,000 clones, roughly 95% seen once. Sample: PBMCs. The source is a woman under 30 in good health and CMV-seronegative.

This chain uses TRBV4-1 with TRBJ1-5; a weak D match, TRBD1 (6 bases). The V end lost 4 bases, the J end lost 0 bases, and 10 bases lay between the germline ends. Germline-derived CDR1 and CDR2 are MGHRA and YSYEKL. This CDR3 is built from 15 residues. This chain's CDR3 is CASSLDSFSNQPQHF. The DNA for the CDR3 is TGCGCCAGCAGCCTGGACAGCTTTAGCAATCAGCCCCAGCATTTT.

The chain carries TRBV4-1 and TRBJ2-1; a possible D gene is TRBD2 (5 bases). With 7 bases removed from V and 6 bases from J, the gap between germline ends came to 13 bases. This CDR3 contains 13 residues. Germline-derived CDR1 and CDR2 are MGHRA and YSYEKL. DNA for the CDR3: TGCGCCAGCACTCACGGGGTAAGCAATGAGCAGTTCTTC. Translation gives CASTHGVSNEQFF.

The V call is TRBV6-5, the J call TRBJ2-3; tentative D call: TRBD1 (5 bases). CDR3 length: 15 amino acids. Germline lookup yields CDR1 MNHEY and CDR2 SVGAGI. V was cut by 2 bases and J by 5 bases, with 14 bases left in between. The chain's CDR3 is CASSYQEGVKDTQYF. In DNA, the CDR3 is TGTGCCAGCAGTTACCAGGAAGGGGTCAAAGATACGCAGTATTTT.

DNA of the CDR3: TGTGCCAGCAGCCAAGAAAGACAGGGGCCTAAAGAGACCCAGTACTTC. Protein: CASSQERQGPKETQYF. The chain has TRBV14 and TRBJ2-5, with 8 bases fitting TRBD1. Per the germline V gene, CDR1 is SGHDN and CDR2 is FVKESK. After removal of 0 bases from V and 3 bases from J, the junction contained 6 bases not matched to a gene. The CDR3 is made up of 16 amino acids.

The sample holds one count of this clone. The rearrangement uses TRBV7-2 and TRBJ2-2; 7 bases are shared with TRBD2. Losses at the gene ends were 4 bases for V and 4 bases for J; bases not matched to a gene: 18. The CDR3 has 19 residues. Germline loops: CDR1 SGHTA, CDR2 FQGNSA. Here the CDR3 DNA reads TGTGCCAGCAGCTCCGATGGACTAGTACTTATTACCGGCACCGGGGAGCTGTTTTTT. Amino acid sequence: CASSSDGLVLITGTGELFF.

This clone was picked up one time. The J gene is TRBJ2-7, the V gene TRBV9; 12 bases agree with TRBD1. Trimming at V came to 4 bases and at J to 6 bases, leaving 20 bases not matched to a gene. The CDR3 is made up of 19 amino acids. Germline V gene sequence: CDR1 SGDLS, CDR2 YYNGEE. CDR3 protein: CASSPGTGGSGYVIIEQYF. DNA of the CDR3: TGTGCCAGCAGCCCAGGGACAGGGGGCTCAGGGTATGTCATTATCGAGCAGTACTTC.

The CDR3 DNA sequence: TGTGCCAGCAGCTTAGATTGGGACAGGACCTACGAGCAGTACTTC. As protein: CASSLDWDRTYEQYF. The V call is TRBV7-6, the J call TRBJ2-7; TRBD1 matches 8 bases. CDR3 size: 15 residues. V lost 1 base, J lost 2 bases, and 4 bases stayed unmatched. Germline-derived CDR1 and CDR2 are SGHVS and FNYEAQ.

The V gene is TRBV29-1, the J gene TRBJ2-7; D call uncertain. The CDR3 has 11 residues. Trimming took off 6 bases at V and 2 bases at J, with 8 bases between the two ends. Per the germline V gene, CDR1 is SQVTM and CDR2 is ANQGSEA. CDR3 sequence (DNA): TGCAGCGTGAGAGGCGCCTACGAGCAGTACTTC. Translation: CSVRGAYEQYF.

This chain joins TRBV7-9 and TRBJ2-7; 8 bases are shared with TRBD1. CDR1 is SEHNR and CDR2 is FQNEAQ in the germline V gene (reference sequence). V was pared by 5 bases and J by 2 bases, with 8 bases of the junction left unmatched. The CDR3 is 15 residues long. CDR3 coding DNA: TGTGCCAGCAGCCCCCGGGACAGGTTCACCTACGAGCAGTACTTC. Protein: CASSPRDRFTYEQYF. The full variable domain, in which reference TRBV7-9 and TRBJ2-7 provide the parts outside the CDR3, is DTGVSQNPRHKITKRGQNVTFRCDPISEHNRLYWYRQTLGQGPEFLTYFQNEAQLEKSRLLSDRFSAERPKGSFSTLEIQRTEQGDSAMYLCASSPRDRFTYEQYFGPGTRLTVT.

The chain joins TRBV7-2 to TRBJ2-7; 7 positions match TRBD2. The V and J ends lost 1 base and 5 bases, in that order; junction bases with no gene match: 8. Germline V gene sequence: CDR1 SGHTA, CDR2 FQGNSA. This CDR3 spans 15 amino acids. DNA of the CDR3: TGTGCCAGCAGCTTAGATCCAGCGGGAATAGACGAGCAGTACTTC. Translation gives CASSLDPAGIDEQYF.

The V call is TRBV7-9, the J call TRBJ1-5, with a tentative D call TRBD1 (5 bases). This CDR3 is 14 amino acids long. Trimming removed 3 bases from V and 8 bases from J, with 14 bases in between. Per germline, CDR1 SEHNR and CDR2 FQNEAQ (reference sequence). The CDR3 sequence is CASSFVGLGEPQHF. CDR3 coding DNA: TGTGCCAGCAGCTTTGTGGGCTTAGGGGAGCCCCAGCATTTT.

The chain combines TRBV6-1 with TRBJ1-5, with D unclear. The CDR3 sequence is 12 residues long. Looked up from germline, CDR1 is MNHNS and CDR2 is SASEGT. Deletions cut 6 bases from V and 4 bases from J, with 7 bases between. CDR3: CASRYSNQPQHF. CDR3 in DNA: TGTGCCAGCAGATACAGTAATCAGCCCCAGCATTTT.

The chain is built from TRBV11-2 and TRBJ1-1; 9 bases align to TRBD1. V shed 5 bases, J shed 5 bases, and the junction held 6 bases outside the gene matches. Germline V gene data show CDR1 as SGHAT and CDR2 as FQNNGV. There are 14 residues in the CDR3. CDR3 region: CASSEQGAGTEAFF. DNA for the CDR3: TGTGCCAGCAGCGAACAGGGGGCTGGTACTGAAGCTTTCTTT.

The chain has TRBV7-9 and TRBJ2-7; D unclear. Germline loops: CDR1 SEHNR, CDR2 FQNEAQ (reference sequence). Trimming cost V 10 bases and J 0 bases, with 10 bases left between them. The CDR3 sequence is 12 residues long. CDR3 nucleotides: TGTGCCACCGGCGGAACCTCCTACGAGCAGTACTTC. This translates into CATGGTSYEQYF.

This clone has just one count. The V gene is TRBV18, the J gene TRBJ1-2, with TRBD1 matching 7 bases. The germline V gene encodes CDR1 KGHSH and CDR2 LQKENI. Trimming at V came to 1 base and at J to 6 bases, leaving 5 bases not matched to a gene. This CDR3 is 14 amino acids long. CDR3 nucleotides: TGTGCCAGCTCACCACGACAGGGTGATCATGGCTACACCTTC. It is translated as CASSPRQGDHGYTF.

The chain combines TRBV9 with TRBJ2-3, with 9 nucleotides matching TRBD2. Germline V CDR1 and CDR2: SGDLS, YYNGEE. This CDR3 contains 16 residues. The V and J ends lost 0 bases and 1 base, in that order; junction bases with no gene match: 3. Written as DNA, the CDR3 is TGTGCCAGCAGCGTAGGGTGGACTAGCGGCACAGATACGCAGTATTTT. This translates into CASSVGWTSGTDTQYF. Full variable domain (outside the CDR3, taken from reference TRBV9 and TRBJ2-3): DSGVTQTPKHLITATGQRVTLRCSPRSGDLSVYWYQQSLDQGLQFLIQYYNGEERAKGNILERFSAQQFPDLHSELNLSSLELGDSALYFCASSVGWTSGTDTQYFGPGTRLTVL.

This sequence joins TRBV13 and TRBJ2-7; D is ambiguous. Germline CDR1 is PRHDT and CDR2 is FYEKMQ (reference sequence). The CDR3 is 11 amino acids. V lost 5 bases and J lost 3, with 5 bases in between. The CDR3 loop is CASSHYYEQYF. CDR3 nucleotides: TGTGCCAGCAGCCACTACTACGAGCAGTACTTC. The complete variable domain, with remaining parts taken from reference TRBV13 and TRBJ2-7, reads AAGVIQSPRHLIKEKRETATLKCYPIPRHDTVYWYQQGPGQDPQFLISFYEKMQSDKGSIPDRFSAQQFSDYHSELNMSSLELGDSALYFCASSHYYEQYFGPGTRLTVT.

This clone was counted a few times. V is TRBV7-2 and J is TRBJ2-3; D possibly corresponds to TRBD2 (5 bases). V lost 5 bases and J lost 0, with 15 bases in between. The CDR3 runs 16 residues. The germline V gene has CDR1 SGHTA and CDR2 FQGNSA. The CDR3 sequence is CASSRSGVASTDTQYF. In DNA form, the CDR3 reads TGTGCCAGCAGCCGGAGCGGAGTAGCTAGCACAGATACGCAGTATTTT.

The chain carries TRBV5-1 and TRBJ1-3; D uncertain. V was pared by 1 base and J by 4 bases, with 3 bases between. The CDR3 runs to 12 residues. CDR1 is SGHRS and CDR2 is YFSETQ in the germline V gene. This CDR3 is CASSLSGNTIYF. In nucleotides, the CDR3 is TGCGCCAGCAGCTTGTCAGGAAACACCATATATTTT. The whole variable domain, filled in from reference TRBV5-1 and TRBJ1-3, reads KAGVTQTPRYLIKTRGQQVTLSCSPISGHRSVSWYQQTPGQGLQFLFEYFSETQRNKGNFPGRFSGRQFSNSRSEMNVSTLELGDSALYLCASSLSGNTIYFGEGSWLTVV.

The rearrangement uses TRBV14 and TRBJ2-1; 10 bases are shared with TRBD2. J was trimmed by 15 bases and V by 1 base; bases with no gene match: 6. Germline assignment: CDR1 SGHDN and CDR2 FVKESK. This CDR3 spans 13 amino acids. This CDR3 reads CASSQVTGLAWFF. CDR3 nucleotides: TGTGCCAGCAGCCAAGTCACGGGACTAGCGTGGTTCTTC.

CDR3 sequence (DNA): TGTGCCAGCAAAGCGGGAGGCACGTATGAGCAGTTCTTC. As protein: CASKAGGTYEQFF. The chain combines TRBV6-1 with TRBJ2-1, with 9 bases identical to TRBD2. The CDR3 totals 13 residues. From germline, CDR1 is MNHNS and CDR2 SASEGT. Germline trimming cut 7 bases from V and 8 bases from J; bases unmatched to any gene: 6.

The genes are TRBV28 and TRBJ2-3; 11 bases agree with TRBD2. This CDR3 has 16 amino acids. Germline V gene lookup returns CDR1 MDHEN and CDR2 SYDVKM. V lost 5 bases and J lost 5; bases outside the gene matches: 9. In DNA, the CDR3 is TGTGCCAGCAGTGTAGTACTAGCGGGAGTGAGAGATACGCAGTATTTT. It yields the protein CASSVVLAGVRDTQYF.

The V call is TRBV2, the J call TRBJ2-1; the match to TRBD1 covers 7 bases. Looked up from germline, CDR1 is SNHLY and CDR2 is FYNNEI. The junction had 4 bases not matched to a gene; V was cut back by 3 bases and J by 5 bases. The CDR3 is 14 amino acids. CDR3 in DNA: TGTGCCAGCAGTGAGACAGGGTGGAACAATGAGCAGTTCTTC. Its protein product is CASSETGWNNEQFF.

The chain carries TRBV15 and TRBJ1-2; maybe TRBD1 (5 bases). Germline loops: CDR1 LNHNV, CDR2 YYDKDF (reference sequence). The CDR3 spans 15 residues. V lost 2 bases and J 6 bases, leaving 16 bases between the germline ends. The CDR3 loop reads CATSRPRGGENGYTF. In DNA, the CDR3 is TGTGCCACCAGCAGACCCCGCGGGGGGGAGAATGGCTACACCTTC.